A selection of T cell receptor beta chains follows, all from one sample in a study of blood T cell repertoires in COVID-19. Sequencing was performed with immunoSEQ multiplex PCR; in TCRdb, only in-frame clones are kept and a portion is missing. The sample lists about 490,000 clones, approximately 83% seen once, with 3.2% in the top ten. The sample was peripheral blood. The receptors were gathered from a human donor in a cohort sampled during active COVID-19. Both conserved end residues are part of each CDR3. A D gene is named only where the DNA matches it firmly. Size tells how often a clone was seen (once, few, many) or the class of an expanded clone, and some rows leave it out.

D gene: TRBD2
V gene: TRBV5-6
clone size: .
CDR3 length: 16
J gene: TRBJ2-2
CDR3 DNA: TGTGCCAGCAGCTTGGGAGCGGGAGGTCGCACCGGGGAGCTGTTTTTT
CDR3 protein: CASSLGAGGRTGELFF

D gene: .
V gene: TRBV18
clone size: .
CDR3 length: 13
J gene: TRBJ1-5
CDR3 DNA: TGTGCCAGCTCACAATATAGCAATCAGCCCCAGCATTTT
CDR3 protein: CASSQYSNQPQHF

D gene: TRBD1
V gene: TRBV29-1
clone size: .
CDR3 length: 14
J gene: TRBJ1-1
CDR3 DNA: TGCAGCGTTGAATGGAGACAGGGTGCGGCTGAAGCTTTCTTT
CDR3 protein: CSVEWRQGAAEAFF

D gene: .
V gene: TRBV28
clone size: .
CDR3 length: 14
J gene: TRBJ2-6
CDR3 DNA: TGTGCCAGCAGTTTGCCGGGGTCGGCCAACGTCCTGACTTTC
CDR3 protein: CASSLPGSANVLTF

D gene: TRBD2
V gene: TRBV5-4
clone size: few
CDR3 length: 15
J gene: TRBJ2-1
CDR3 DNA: TGTGCCAGCAGTCCGAGCGGGAGAGCCTACAATGAGCAGTTCTTC
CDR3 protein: CASSPSGRAYNEQFF

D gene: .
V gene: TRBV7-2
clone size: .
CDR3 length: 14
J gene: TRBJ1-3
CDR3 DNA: TGTGCCAGCAGGGTCCCAGGGGCTGGAAACACCATATATTTT
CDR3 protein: CASRVPGAGNTIYF

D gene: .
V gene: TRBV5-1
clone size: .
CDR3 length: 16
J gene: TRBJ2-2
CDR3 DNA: TGCGCCAGCAGCTTAGAGCGGCAGGCCAACACCGGGGAGCTGTTTTTT
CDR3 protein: CASSLERQANTGELFF

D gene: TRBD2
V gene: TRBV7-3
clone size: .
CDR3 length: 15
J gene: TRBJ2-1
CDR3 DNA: TGTGCCAGCAGCTTAGACGCCGGGACTAGAAGTGAGCAGTTCTTC
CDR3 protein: CASSLDAGTRSEQFF

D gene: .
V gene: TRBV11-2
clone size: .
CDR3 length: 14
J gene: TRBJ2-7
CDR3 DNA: TGTGCCAGCAGCTTCGGGACACCAGCCTACGAGCAGTACTTC
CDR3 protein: CASSFGTPAYEQYF

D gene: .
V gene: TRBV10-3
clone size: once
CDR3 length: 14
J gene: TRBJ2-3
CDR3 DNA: TGTGCCATCAGTGAAGGATTAGGGAGGGATACGCAGTATTTT
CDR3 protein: CAISEGLGRDTQYF

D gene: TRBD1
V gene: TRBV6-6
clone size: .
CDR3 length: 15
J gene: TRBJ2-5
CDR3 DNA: TGTGCCAGCAGTTCCTACAGGGGGGCGGGAGAGACCCAGTACTTC
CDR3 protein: CASSSYRGAGETQYF

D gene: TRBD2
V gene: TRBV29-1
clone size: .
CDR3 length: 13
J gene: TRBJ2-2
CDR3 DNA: TGCAGCGTTGGCTGGGGGGGGACCGGGGAGCTGTTTTTT
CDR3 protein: CSVGWGGTGELFF

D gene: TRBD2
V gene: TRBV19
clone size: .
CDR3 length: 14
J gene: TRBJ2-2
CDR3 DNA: TGTGCCAGCTTAGCGGGAGGGAACACCGGGGAGCTGTTTTTT
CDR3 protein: CASLAGGNTGELFF

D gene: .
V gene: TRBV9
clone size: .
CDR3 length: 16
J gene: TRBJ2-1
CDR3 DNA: TGTGCCAGCAGCGTCAGGGCTAGCGTGGGGTTGGATGAGCAGTTCTTC
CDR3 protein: CASSVRASVGLDEQFF

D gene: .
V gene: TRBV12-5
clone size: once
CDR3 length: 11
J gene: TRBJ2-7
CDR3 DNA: TGTGCTAGTGGTAGAGATTACGAGCAGTACTTC
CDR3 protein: CASGRDYEQYF

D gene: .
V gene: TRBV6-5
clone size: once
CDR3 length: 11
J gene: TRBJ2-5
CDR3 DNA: TGTGCCAGCAGTTTCCCAGGGACCCAGTACTTC
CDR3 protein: CASSFPGTQYF

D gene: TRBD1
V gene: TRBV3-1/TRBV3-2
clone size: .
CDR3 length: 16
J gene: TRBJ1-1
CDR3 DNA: TGTGCCAGCAGCTTGGACAGGGGGGCGATGAACACTGAAGCTTTCTTT
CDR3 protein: CASSLDRGAMNTEAFF

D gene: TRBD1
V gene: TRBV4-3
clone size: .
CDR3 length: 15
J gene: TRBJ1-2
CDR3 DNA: TGCGCCAGCAGCCAAGCAGGACAGGGGGCGGGAGGCTACACCTTC
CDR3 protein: CASSQAGQGAGGYTF

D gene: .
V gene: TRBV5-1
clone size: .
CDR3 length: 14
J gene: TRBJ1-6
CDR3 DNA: TGCGCCAGCAGCTTGAGGACGGGGAATTCACCCCTCCACTTT
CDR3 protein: CASSLRTGNSPLHF

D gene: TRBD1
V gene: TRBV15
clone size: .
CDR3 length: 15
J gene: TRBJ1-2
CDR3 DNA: TGTGCCACCAGCAGAAAAACAGGGGAGCTCGGTGGCTACACCTTC
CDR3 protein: CATSRKTGELGGYTF

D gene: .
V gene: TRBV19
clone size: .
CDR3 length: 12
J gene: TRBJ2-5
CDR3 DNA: TGTGCCAGTAGCAGTTCACGAGAGACCCAGTACTTC
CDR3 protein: CASSSSRETQYF

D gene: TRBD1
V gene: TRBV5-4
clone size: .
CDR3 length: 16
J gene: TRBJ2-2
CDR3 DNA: TGTGCCAGCAGCTTCCAGGGGGCGATTCAGGCCGGGGAGCTGTTTTTT
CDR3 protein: CASSFQGAIQAGELFF

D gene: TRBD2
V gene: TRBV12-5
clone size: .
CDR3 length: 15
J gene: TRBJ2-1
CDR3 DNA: TGTGCTAGTGGTTTGGGACTAGCGGGGTTCAATGAGCAGTTCTTC
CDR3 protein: CASGLGLAGFNEQFF

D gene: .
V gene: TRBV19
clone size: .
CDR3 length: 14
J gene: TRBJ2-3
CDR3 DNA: TGTGCCAGTAGTACCCGGACTAGCACAGATACGCAGTATTTT
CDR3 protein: CASSTRTSTDTQYF

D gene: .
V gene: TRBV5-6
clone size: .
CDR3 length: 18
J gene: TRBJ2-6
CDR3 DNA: TGTGCCAGCAGGTCCTCCAGATTTTCTTACTCTGGGGCCAACGTCCTGACTTTC
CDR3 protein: CASRSSRFSYSGANVLTF

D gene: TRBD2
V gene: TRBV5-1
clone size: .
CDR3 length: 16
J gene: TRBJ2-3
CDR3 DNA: TGCGCCAGCAGCTTGGGAGGACTAGGCGGCACAGATACGCAGTATTTT
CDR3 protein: CASSLGGLGGTDTQYF

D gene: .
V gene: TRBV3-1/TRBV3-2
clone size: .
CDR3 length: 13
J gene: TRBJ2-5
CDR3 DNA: TGTGCCAGCAGCCAAGATTTCCCAAGAGTCTTGTACTTC
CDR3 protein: CASSQDFPRVLYF

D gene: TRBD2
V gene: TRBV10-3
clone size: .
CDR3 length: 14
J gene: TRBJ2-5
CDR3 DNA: TGTGCCATCAGGGGAGCGGGACGAGGAGAGACCCAGTACTTC
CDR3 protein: CAIRGAGRGETQYF

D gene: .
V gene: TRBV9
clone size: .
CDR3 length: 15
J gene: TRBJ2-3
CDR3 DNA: TGTGCCAGCAGCGTTAATTACGGGGACACAGATACGCAGTATTTT
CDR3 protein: CASSVNYGDTDTQYF

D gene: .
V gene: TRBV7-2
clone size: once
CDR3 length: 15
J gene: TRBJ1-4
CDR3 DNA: TGTGCCAGCAGCCTAAGTCAGGTCAGGGGTGAAAAACTGTTTTTT
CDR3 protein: CASSLSQVRGEKLFF

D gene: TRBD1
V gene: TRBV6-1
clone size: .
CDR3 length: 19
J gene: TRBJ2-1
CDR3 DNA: TGTGCCAGCAGTGAACGGGGACAGGGGGCGTCGAACTCCTACAATGAGCAGTTCTTC
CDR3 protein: CASSERGQGASNSYNEQFF

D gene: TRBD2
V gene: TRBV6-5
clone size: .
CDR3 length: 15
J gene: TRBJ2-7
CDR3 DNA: TGTGCCAGCAGTTACTCAGCGGGAGTGGGCTACGAGCAGTACTTC
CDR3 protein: CASSYSAGVGYEQYF

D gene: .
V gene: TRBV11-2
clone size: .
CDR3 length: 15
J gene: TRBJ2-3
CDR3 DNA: TGTGCCAGCAGCTTAGAAGGTAGAGGGCAAGATACGCAGTATTTT
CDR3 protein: CASSLEGRGQDTQYF

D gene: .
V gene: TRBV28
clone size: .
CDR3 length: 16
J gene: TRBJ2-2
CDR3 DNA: TGTGCCAGCAGGGTTCTAACCTCCGCGAACACCGGGGAGCTGTTTTTT
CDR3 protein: CASRVLTSANTGELFF

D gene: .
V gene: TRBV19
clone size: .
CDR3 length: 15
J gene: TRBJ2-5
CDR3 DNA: TGTGCCAGTAGTAAGTTGTCGACAGCGCAAGAGACCCAGTACTTC
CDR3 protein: CASSKLSTAQETQYF